The 31 T cell receptor beta chains presented below share a single source sample, sequenced in a study of T cell repertoires in cytomegalovirus infection. Their specific antigens are unknown. TCRdb used MiXCR to reprocess the reads, holding one entry per CDR3 protein. The sample contains about 50,000 distinct CDR3 sequences, roughly a fifth of which appear only once. Specimen: CD8+ T cells from cultured PBMCs, collected from culture after CMV antigen stimulation. The receptors derive from a human donor in good health (CMV status not recorded). Some clones in this sample may be carry-over from other donors' samples.

This clonotype was counted between two and nine times. This chain uses TRBV12-3 or TRBV12-4 with TRBJ1-1; no clear D gene. This CDR3 spans 13 amino acids. V was cut by 6 bases and J by 1 base, with 9 bases left in between. The CDR3 protein is CASSRSRNTEAFF. The CDR3 bases are TGTGCCAGCAGCCGCAGCAGGAACACTGAAGCTTTCTTT.

The chain joins TRBV7-6 to TRBJ1-2; D is unresolved. The CDR3 has 13 amino acids. V was shortened by 5 bases and J by 8 bases, with 15 bases between the two germline ends. Germline loops: CDR1 SGHVS, CDR2 FNYEAQ. The chain's CDR3 is CASSPRPGGGYTF. The CDR3 region has the DNA TGTGCCAGCAGCCCTCGACCGGGAGGGGGCTACACCTTC.

This rearrangement joins TRBV27 to TRBJ2-2; no clear D gene. CDR3 size: 12 residues. Trimming left V 5 bases short and J 7 bases short, with 8 bases between. Germline V CDR1 and CDR2: MNHEY, SMNVEV (reference sequence). For the CDR3, the DNA is TGTGCCAGCAGTCCTACCCTCGGGGAGCTGTTTTTT. It encodes CASSPTLGELFF.

J is TRBJ1-5 and V is TRBV12-3 or TRBV12-4; 7 bases align to TRBD1. The CDR3 extends over 13 amino acids. The trim removed 4 bases at V and 4 bases at J, leaving 1 base unmatched. DNA of the CDR3: TGTGCCAGCAGTTCGACAGGGAATCAGCCCCAGCATTTT. Translating gives CASSSTGNQPQHF.

This clonotype was recorded a few times. The rearrangement joins TRBV12-5 to TRBJ1-1; no clear D. Trimming shortened V by 0 bases and J by 10 bases, and 9 bases separated the two germline ends. Germline values: CDR1 LGHNT, CDR2 FRNRAP. This CDR3 is 12 amino acids long. In DNA form, the CDR3 reads TGTGCTAGTGGTTTGGTACCACCGGCAGCTTTCTTT. Translation gives CASGLVPPAAFF.

This chain connects TRBV12-3 or TRBV12-4 to TRBJ1-1, with D maybe TRBD1 (6 bases). CDR3 length: 14 amino acids. V was cut by 5 bases and J by 6 bases, with 16 bases left in between. The CDR3 spells CASSLTLQGSEAFF. CDR3 bases: TGTGCCAGCAGTCTCACGTTACAGGGTTCTGAAGCTTTCTTT.

This chain links TRBV7-8 with TRBJ1-5, with D uncertain. The CDR3 extends over 15 amino acids. V dropped 2 bases and J dropped 3 bases, with 11 bases sitting between them. From germline, CDR1 is SGHVS and CDR2 FQNEAQ. CDR3 sequence reads: CASSLNGRSNQPQHF. CDR3 coding DNA: TGTGCCAGCAGCTTAAACGGCAGGTCCAATCAGCCCCAGCATTTT.

The chain combines TRBV6-5 with TRBJ1-5; no definite D call. The CDR3 runs 14 residues. Trimming left V 6 bases short and J 0 bases short, with 9 bases between. Germline CDR1 MNHEY, CDR2 SVGAGI. The CDR3 sequence: CASRSGNSNQPQHF. CDR3 nucleotide sequence: TGTGCCAGCAGGAGTGGGAATAGCAATCAGCCCCAGCATTTT.

This clonotype came up a few times. The chain employs TRBV7-6 and TRBJ2-7, with a tentative D call TRBD1 (6 bases). This CDR3 region has 13 residues. Trimming removed 1 base at V and 2 bases at J, with 6 bases between. Germline CDR1 SGHVS, CDR2 FNYEAQ. The CDR3 here is CASSLGTAYEQYF. The DNA for the CDR3 is TGTGCCAGCAGCTTAGGGACAGCCTACGAGCAGTACTTC.

In this sample, this clonotype turned up a few times. The chain combines TRBV6-8 with TRBJ1-1; no firm D call. V was trimmed by 2 bases and J by 3 bases, leaving 10 bases between them. This CDR3 spans 14 amino acids. Germline V gene data show CDR1 as MNHGY and CDR2 as SAAAGT. The CDR3 spells CASSYNIGDTEAFF. The CDR3 coding sequence is TGTGCCAGCAGTTACAATATCGGAGACACTGAAGCTTTCTTT.

This clonotype was detected only a few times. The chain links TRBV7-2 to TRBJ2-7, with TRBD1 as a possible D gene (5 bases). Trimming removed 1 base from V and 6 bases from J, with 10 bases in between. Germline values: CDR1 SGHTA, CDR2 FQGNSA. The CDR3 consists of 13 residues. The CDR3 sequence is CASSLGAGPEQYF. The CDR3, as DNA: TGTGCCAGCAGCTTAGGGGCAGGGCCCGAGCAGTACTTC. Complete variable domain (other parts from reference TRBV7-2 and TRBJ2-7): GAGVSQSPSNKVTEKGKDVELRCDPISGHTALYWYRQSLGQGLEFLIYFQGNSAPDKSGLPSDRFSAERTGGSVSTLTIQRTQQEDSAVYLCASSLGAGPEQYFGPGTRLTVT.

The J gene is TRBJ2-1, the V gene TRBV7-2; 10 nucleotides agree with TRBD2. The CDR3 totals 15 residues. Germline CDR1 SGHTA, CDR2 FQGNSA. Trimming cost V 7 bases and J 2 bases; bases outside gene matches: 5. CDR3: CASKLSGGAYNEQFF. CDR3 nucleotide sequence: TGTGCCAGCAAATTGAGCGGGGGGGCCTACAATGAGCAGTTCTTC. Full variable domain (rest looked up from reference TRBV7-2 and TRBJ2-1): GAGVSQSPSNKVTEKGKDVELRCDPISGHTALYWYRQSLGQGLEFLIYFQGNSAPDKSGLPSDRFSAERTGGSVSTLTIQRTQQEDSAVYLCASKLSGGAYNEQFFGPGTRLTVL.

The gene calls are TRBV12-3 or TRBV12-4 and TRBJ1-1; D not resolved. The V and J ends lost 4 bases and 0 bases respectively, with 3 bases between them. The CDR3 totals 12 residues. CDR3 nucleotides: TGTGCCAGCAGTTCGATGAACACTGAAGCTTTCTTT. Protein product: CASSSMNTEAFF.

The V and J genes are TRBV7-2 and TRBJ2-7, with 10 bases aligning to TRBD1. V lost 5 bases, J lost 4 bases, and 8 bases stayed unmatched. The CDR3 is made up of 15 amino acids. Germline values: CDR1 SGHTA, CDR2 FQGNSA. CDR3 nucleotides: TGTGCCAGCAGCCACGACAGGGGGCATCTTTACGAGCAGTACTTC. This translates into CASSHDRGHLYEQYF.

The chain links TRBV29-1 to TRBJ1-2, with D unresolved. This CDR3 comprises 12 residues. Germline V gene sequence: CDR1 SQVTM, CDR2 ANQGSEA. V was shortened by 4 bases and J by 4 bases, with 10 bases between the two germline ends. The CDR3 sequence: CSVAGSSYGYTF. CDR3 bases: TGCAGCGTTGCTGGGTCCTCCTATGGCTACACCTTC.

This clonotype was found a few times. The rearrangement joins TRBV7-2 to TRBJ2-3, with 10 bases aligning to TRBD2. The CDR3 is 16 residues long. V trimming: 5 bases; J trimming: 5 bases; junction bases outside the gene matches: 10. Germline V gives CDR1 SGHTA, CDR2 FQGNSA. The CDR3 sequence: CASSPGERGGKDTQYF. CDR3 sequence (DNA): TGTGCCAGCAGCCCCGGGGAGCGGGGGGGGAAAGATACGCAGTATTTT.

This clonotype was observed a handful of times. Here the CDR3 DNA reads TGTGCCAGCAGTTTATTAGGTACAGGCTCCTACGAGCAGTACTTC. It translates to CASSLLGTGSYEQYF. The rearrangement joins TRBV28 to TRBJ2-7; possibly TRBD1 for D (5 bases). This CDR3 contains 15 residues. In germline, CDR1 is MDHEN, CDR2 SYDVKM. V gave up 1 base and J gave up 0 bases, with 10 bases separating them.

J is TRBJ2-6 and V is TRBV9; possible D gene TRBD1, 6 bases. The V end lost 0 bases, the J end lost 0 bases, and 13 bases lay between the germline ends. Germline V gene data show CDR1 as SGDLS and CDR2 as YYNGEE. The CDR3 totals 18 residues. DNA of the CDR3: TGTGCCAGCAGCGTAGAGGCAGGGGCAGTCTCTGGGGCCAACGTCCTGACTTTC. This translates into CASSVEAGAVSGANVLTF. Full variable domain (rest looked up from reference TRBV9 and TRBJ2-6): DSGVTQTPKHLITATGQRVTLRCSPRSGDLSVYWYQQSLDQGLQFLIQYYNGEERAKGNILERFSAQQFPDLHSELNLSSLELGDSALYFCASSVEAGAVSGANVLTFGAGSRLTVL.

The chain carries TRBV6-2 or TRBV6-3 and TRBJ1-4; D gene unclear. Per germline, CDR1 MNHEY and CDR2 SVGEGT. This CDR3 is built from 12 residues. V was cut by 0 bases and J by 13 bases, with 9 bases left in between. The CDR3 nucleotides are TGTGCCAGCAGTTACTCGGGTGAAGGACTGTTTTTT. It codes for CASSYSGEGLFF.

This clonotype occurred a few times. This rearrangement joins TRBV27 to TRBJ2-4; D is perhaps TRBD1 (6 bases). The germline gives CDR1 MNHEY, CDR2 SMNVEV (reference sequence). Trimming removed 11 bases from V and 8 bases from J, with 19 bases in between. The CDR3 is 13 amino acids. The CDR3, as DNA: TGTGCCTCCATGTCCAGGGGAAAGGACATTCAGTACTTC. Translated: CASMSRGKDIQYF.

This chain links TRBV7-6 with TRBJ1-1, with D hard to call. The ends were cut back, 1 base at V and 5 bases at J, with 8 bases in the middle. CDR3 size: 13 residues. CDR1 is SGHVS and CDR2 is FNYEAQ in the germline V gene. CDR3 loop: CASSLVRRTEAFF. The DNA of the CDR3 is TGTGCCAGCAGCTTAGTTAGGAGGACTGAAGCTTTCTTT.

V is TRBV27 and J is TRBJ1-2; 8 nucleotides align to TRBD1. This CDR3 is built from 13 residues. Germline V gene sequence: CDR1 MNHEY, CDR2 SMNVEV (reference sequence). J lost 4 bases, V lost 7 bases, and 5 bases had no gene match. The CDR3 loop reads CASIGQGSYGYTF. The CDR3 DNA follows: TGTGCCAGCATAGGACAGGGATCCTATGGCTACACCTTC.

This clonotype was seen a handful of times. The CDR3 protein is CASSLIVSYGYTF. The CDR3 DNA is TGTGCCAGCAGCTTAATAGTCTCATATGGCTACACCTTC. This chain uses TRBV7-9 with TRBJ1-2; no clear D gene. From germline, CDR1 is SEHNR and CDR2 FQNEAQ (reference sequence). The CDR3 sequence is 13 residues long. V gave up 2 bases and J gave up 5 bases, with 9 bases separating them.

This chain uses TRBV7-6 with TRBJ2-2, with a possible D match to TRBD2 (6 bases). The CDR3 has 20 amino acids. Germline-derived CDR1 and CDR2 are SGHVS and FNYEAQ. Trimming removed 5 bases at V and 7 bases at J, with 32 bases between. The CDR3 protein is CASSPDPTSGVQTNSGELFF. CDR3 DNA: TGTGCCAGCAGCCCAGACCCCACATCGGGGGTTCAAACAAATAGCGGGGAGCTGTTTTTT. The full variable domain, in which reference TRBV7-6 and TRBJ2-2 provide the parts outside the CDR3, is GAGVSQSPRYKVTKRGQDVALRCDPISGHVSLYWYRQALGQGPEFLTYFNYEAQQDKSGLPNDRFSAERPEGSISTLTIQRTEQRDSAMYRCASSPDPTSGVQTNSGELFFGEGSRLTVL.

This clonotype was recorded a few times. The rearrangement joins TRBV6-6 to TRBJ2-1; possible D gene TRBD2, 6 bases. CDR1 and CDR2 from the germline V gene are MNHNY and SVGAGI (reference sequence). The ends were cut back, 2 bases at V and 6 bases at J, with 8 bases in the middle. The CDR3 has 13 residues. The CDR3 nucleotides read TGTGCCAGCAGTTACGGAGGGGTCAATGAGCAGTTCTTC. This encodes CASSYGGVNEQFF.

V is TRBV7-2 and J is TRBJ2-3; D may be TRBD2 (7 bases). This CDR3 has 14 residues. Between the trimmed V and J ends, which lost 6 bases and 5 bases, there was a span of 15 bases. The germline gives CDR1 SGHTA, CDR2 FQGNSA. CDR3 DNA sequence: TGTGCCAGCAGTCTTGGGGGGGCGGTAGATACGCAGTATTTT. It is translated as CASSLGGAVDTQYF.

This clonotype occurred many times. The gene calls are TRBV7-2 and TRBJ1-5; TRBD1 is a possible D gene (6 bases). Looked up from germline, CDR1 is SGHTA and CDR2 is FQGNSA. Trimming took off 5 bases at V and 7 bases at J, with 15 bases between the two ends. This CDR3 comprises 14 residues. CDR3: CASSLGLGTQPQHF. The CDR3 nucleotides are TGTGCCAGCAGCCTAGGGTTGGGGACACAGCCCCAGCATTTT.

This clonotype was counted only a few times. The rearrangement links TRBV7-8 to TRBJ2-7; no clear D gene. Germline assignment: CDR1 SGHVS and CDR2 FQNEAQ. Trimming removed 1 base from V and 2 bases from J, with 9 bases in between. The CDR3 consists of 14 residues. The chain's CDR3 is CASSLGTRTYEQYF. The CDR3 DNA reads TGTGCCAGCAGCTTAGGGACGAGAACCTACGAGCAGTACTTC.

The chain uses TRBV7-8 and TRBJ1-2, with a weak D call TRBD1 (5 bases). This CDR3 spans 15 amino acids. V lost 0 bases and J 8 bases, leaving 16 bases between the germline ends. Germline lookup yields CDR1 SGHVS and CDR2 FQNEAQ. The CDR3 sequence is CASSLAAGPYGGYTF. The CDR3 DNA sequence: TGTGCCAGCAGCTTAGCGGCGGGGCCCTACGGGGGCTACACCTTC.

This clonotype was detected only a few times. The chain is built from TRBV6-5 and TRBJ2-1; 7 nucleotides match TRBD2. This CDR3 is built from 15 residues. CDR1 and CDR2 (germline): MNHEY, SVGAGI. V shed 1 base and J 5 bases; nucleotides not matched to a gene: 5. CDR3: CASSYWEGTHNEQFF. CDR3 DNA sequence: TGTGCCAGCAGTTACTGGGAGGGGACCCACAATGAGCAGTTCTTC.

This rearrangement joins TRBV7-8 to TRBJ1-5; no clear D. The length of the CDR3 is 15 residues. Germline V CDR1 and CDR2: SGHVS, FQNEAQ. V was trimmed by 4 bases and J by 0 bases, leaving 10 bases between them. The CDR3, as DNA: TGTGCCAGCAGCTCCCTGGACGATAGCAATCAGCCCCAGCATTTT. Its protein product is CASSSLDDSNQPQHF.